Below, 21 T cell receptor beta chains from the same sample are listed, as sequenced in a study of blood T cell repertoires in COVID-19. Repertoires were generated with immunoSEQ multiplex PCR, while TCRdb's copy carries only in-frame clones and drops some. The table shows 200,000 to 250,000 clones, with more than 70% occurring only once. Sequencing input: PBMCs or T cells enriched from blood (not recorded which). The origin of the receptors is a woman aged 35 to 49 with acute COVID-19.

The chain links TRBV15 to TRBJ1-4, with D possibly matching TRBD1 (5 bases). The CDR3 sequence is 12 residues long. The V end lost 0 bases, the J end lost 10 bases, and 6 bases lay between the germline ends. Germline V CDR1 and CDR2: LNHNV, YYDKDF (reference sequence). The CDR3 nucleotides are TGTGCCACCAGCAGAGAGGGGGGAAAACTGTTTTTT. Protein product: CATSREGGKLFF.

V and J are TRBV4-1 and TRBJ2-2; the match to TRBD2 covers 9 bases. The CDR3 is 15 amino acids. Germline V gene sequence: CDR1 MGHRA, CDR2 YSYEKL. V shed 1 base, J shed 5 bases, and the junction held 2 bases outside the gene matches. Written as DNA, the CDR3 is TGCGCCAGCAGCCAAGCTCTAGCGGGGACCGGGGAGCTGTTTTTT. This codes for CASSQALAGTGELFF.

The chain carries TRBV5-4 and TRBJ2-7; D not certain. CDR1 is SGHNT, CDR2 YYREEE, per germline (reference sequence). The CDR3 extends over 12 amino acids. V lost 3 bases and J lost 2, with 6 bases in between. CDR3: CASSSSTYEQYF. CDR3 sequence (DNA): TGTGCCAGCAGCTCCAGTACCTACGAGCAGTACTTC.

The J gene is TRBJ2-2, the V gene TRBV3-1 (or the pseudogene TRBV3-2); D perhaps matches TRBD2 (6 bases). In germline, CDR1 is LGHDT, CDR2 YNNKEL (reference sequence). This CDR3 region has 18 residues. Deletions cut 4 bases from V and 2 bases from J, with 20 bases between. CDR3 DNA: TGTGCCAGCAGCCTCATCCGTGGGGAGGACTTTAACACCGGGGAGCTGTTTTTT. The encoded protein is CASSLIRGEDFNTGELFF.

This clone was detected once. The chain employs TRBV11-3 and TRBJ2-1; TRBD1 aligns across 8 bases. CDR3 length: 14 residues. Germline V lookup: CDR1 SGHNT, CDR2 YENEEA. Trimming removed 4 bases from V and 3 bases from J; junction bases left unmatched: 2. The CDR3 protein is CASSSGQVYNEQFF. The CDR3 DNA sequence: TGTGCCAGCAGCTCGGGACAGGTCTACAATGAGCAGTTCTTC.

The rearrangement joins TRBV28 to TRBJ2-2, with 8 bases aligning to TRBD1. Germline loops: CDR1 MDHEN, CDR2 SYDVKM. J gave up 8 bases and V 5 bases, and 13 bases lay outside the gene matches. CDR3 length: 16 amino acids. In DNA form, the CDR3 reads TGTGCCAGCAGTCTCCTGGGGACAGGTGTAAAAGGGGAGCTGTTTTTT. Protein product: CASSLLGTGVKGELFF.

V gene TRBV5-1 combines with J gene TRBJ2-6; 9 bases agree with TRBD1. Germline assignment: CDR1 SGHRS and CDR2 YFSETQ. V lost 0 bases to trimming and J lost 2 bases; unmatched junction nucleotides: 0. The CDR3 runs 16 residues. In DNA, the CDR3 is TGCGCCAGCAGCTTGGGACAGGGGGCTGGGGCCAACGTCCTGACTTTC. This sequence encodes CASSLGQGAGANVLTF.

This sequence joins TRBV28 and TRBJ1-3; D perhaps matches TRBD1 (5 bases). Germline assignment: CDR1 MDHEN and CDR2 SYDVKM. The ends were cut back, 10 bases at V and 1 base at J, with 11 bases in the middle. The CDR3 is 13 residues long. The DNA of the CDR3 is TGTGCCATCGGCAAGGGGTCTGGAAACACCATATATTTT. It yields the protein CAIGKGSGNTIYF.

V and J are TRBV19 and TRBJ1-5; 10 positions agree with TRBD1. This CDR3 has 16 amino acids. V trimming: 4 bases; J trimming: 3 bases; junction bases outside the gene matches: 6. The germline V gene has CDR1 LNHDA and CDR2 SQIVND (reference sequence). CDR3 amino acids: CASSKRTGGNNQPQHF. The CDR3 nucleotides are TGTGCCAGTAGTAAGCGGACAGGGGGGAACAATCAGCCCCAGCATTTT.

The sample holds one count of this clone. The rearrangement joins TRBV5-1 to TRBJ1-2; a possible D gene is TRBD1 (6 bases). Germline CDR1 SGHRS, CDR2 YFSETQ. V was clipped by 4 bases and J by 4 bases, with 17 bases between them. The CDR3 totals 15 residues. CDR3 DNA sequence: TGCGCCAGCAGCGGGTGGTCGGGACAAAGCTATGGCTACACCTTC. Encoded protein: CASSGWSGQSYGYTF.

In nucleotides, the CDR3 is TGTGCCAGCAGCCAGGTAGACAGGGGGATCAATGAGCAGTTCTTC. Its protein is CASSQVDRGINEQFF. The chain carries TRBV4-2 and TRBJ2-1; TRBD1 matches at 9 bases. V gave up 3 bases and J gave up 6 bases; unmatched junction bases: 6. This CDR3 comprises 15 residues. Germline lookup yields CDR1 LGHNA and CDR2 YNFKEQ.

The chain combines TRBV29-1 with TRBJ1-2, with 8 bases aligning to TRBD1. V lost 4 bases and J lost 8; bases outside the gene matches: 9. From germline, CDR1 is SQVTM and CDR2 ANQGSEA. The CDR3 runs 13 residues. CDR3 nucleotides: TGCAGCGTTGTTTTCGGACAGGGAAACGGCTACACCTTC. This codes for CSVVFGQGNGYTF.

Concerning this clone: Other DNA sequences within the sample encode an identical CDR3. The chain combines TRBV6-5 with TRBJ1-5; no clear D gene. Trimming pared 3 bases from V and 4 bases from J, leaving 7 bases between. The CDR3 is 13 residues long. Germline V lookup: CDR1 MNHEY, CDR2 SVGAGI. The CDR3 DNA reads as TGTGCCAGCAGTTATCGGGATAATCAGCCCCAGCATTTT. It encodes CASSYRDNQPQHF.

The CDR3 is CASLQGGTEAFF. DNA for the CDR3: TGTGCCAGCTTACAGGGCGGCACTGAAGCTTTCTTT. The rearrangement links TRBV12-3 or TRBV12-4 to TRBJ1-1, with D perhaps matching TRBD1 (6 bases). The V end was cut by 8 bases, the J end by 4 bases, with 11 bases between. This CDR3 has 12 residues.

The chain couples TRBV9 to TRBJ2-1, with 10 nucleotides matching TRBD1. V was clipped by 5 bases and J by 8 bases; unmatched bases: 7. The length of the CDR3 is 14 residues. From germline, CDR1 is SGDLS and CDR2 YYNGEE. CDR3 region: CASSTRDRGYEQFF. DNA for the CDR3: TGTGCCAGCAGTACCCGGGACAGGGGTTATGAGCAGTTCTTC.

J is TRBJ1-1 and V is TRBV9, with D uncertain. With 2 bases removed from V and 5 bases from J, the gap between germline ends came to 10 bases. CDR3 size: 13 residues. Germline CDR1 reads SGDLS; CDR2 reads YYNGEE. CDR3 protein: CASSVDAGTEAFF. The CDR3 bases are TGTGCCAGCAGCGTGGATGCGGGGACTGAAGCTTTCTTT.

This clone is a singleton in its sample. In nucleotides, the CDR3 is TGCGCCAGCAGCTTGATGGGAGATAGCAATCAGCCCCAGCATTTT. This translates into CASSLMGDSNQPQHF. This chain joins TRBV5-1 and TRBJ1-5; unclear D gene. This CDR3 comprises 15 residues. V dropped 1 base and J dropped 0 bases, with 8 bases sitting between them. In germline, CDR1 is SGHRS, CDR2 YFSETQ.

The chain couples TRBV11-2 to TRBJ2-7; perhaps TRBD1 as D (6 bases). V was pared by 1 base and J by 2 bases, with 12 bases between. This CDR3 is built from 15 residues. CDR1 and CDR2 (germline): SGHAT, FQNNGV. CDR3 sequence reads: CASSLASTGPYEQYF. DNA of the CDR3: TGTGCCAGCAGCTTAGCGTCGACAGGTCCCTACGAGCAGTACTTC.

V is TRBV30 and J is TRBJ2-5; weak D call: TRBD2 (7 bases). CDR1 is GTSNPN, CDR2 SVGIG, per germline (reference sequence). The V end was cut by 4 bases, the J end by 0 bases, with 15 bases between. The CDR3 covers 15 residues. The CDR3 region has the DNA TGTGCCTGGATGGGGGGGGCAGGGTACCAAGAGACCCAGTACTTC. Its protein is CAWMGGAGYQETQYF.

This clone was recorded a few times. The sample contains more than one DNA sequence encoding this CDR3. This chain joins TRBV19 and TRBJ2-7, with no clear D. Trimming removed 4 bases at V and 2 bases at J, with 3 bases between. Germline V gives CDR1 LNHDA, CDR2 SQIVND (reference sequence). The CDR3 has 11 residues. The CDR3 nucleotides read TGTGCCAGTAGTACAGCCTACGAGCAGTACTTC. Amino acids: CASSTAYEQYF.

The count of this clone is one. This chain's CDR3 is CASSGGTYPGANVLTF. CDR3 nucleotide sequence: TGTGCCAGTAGTGGGGGGACGTATCCTGGGGCCAACGTCCTGACTTTC. The chain has TRBV19 and TRBJ2-6; D is perhaps TRBD2 (6 bases). The V end was cut by 5 bases, the J end by 2 bases, with 13 bases between. The length of the CDR3 is 16 residues. Germline CDR1 is LNHDA and CDR2 is SQIVND (reference sequence).